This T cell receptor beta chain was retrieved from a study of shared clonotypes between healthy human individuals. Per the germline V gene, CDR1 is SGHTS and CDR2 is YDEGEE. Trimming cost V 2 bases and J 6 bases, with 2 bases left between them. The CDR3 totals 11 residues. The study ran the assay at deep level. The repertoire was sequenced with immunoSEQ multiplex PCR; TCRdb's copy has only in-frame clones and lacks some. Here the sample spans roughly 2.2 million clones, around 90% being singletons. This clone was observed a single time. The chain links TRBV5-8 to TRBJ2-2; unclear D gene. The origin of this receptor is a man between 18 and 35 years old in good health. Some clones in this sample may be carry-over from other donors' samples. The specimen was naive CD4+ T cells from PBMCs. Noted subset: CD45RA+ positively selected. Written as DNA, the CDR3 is TGTGCCAGCAGCTTCTCCGGGGAGCTGTTTTTT. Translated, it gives CASSFSGELFF.